Listed here are 5 T cell receptor beta chains from one sample, sequenced in a study of CD8+ T cells in alopecia areata (dated by TCRdb to the late 2010s). The library was prepared using the immunoSEQ multiplex PCR assay. RNA was extracted from all samples and reverse transcribed into cDNA as template for TCR sequencing. TCRdb re-hosts the immuneACCESS table, in-frame sequences only. Its copies lack some clones; in the studies checked, an unresolved V gene accounts for under half of them, and the cause for the rest is not known. The sample data list about 120,000 clones, and over 55% of these were observed just once. The ten largest clonotypes hold approximately 5.1% of the sample. The time point label here, explained by the study, means: around 4 weeks on oral tofacitinib. The treatment or condition label here, explained by the study, means: oral pan-JAK inhibitor, 5-10 mg twice daily. The sample was CD4+ T cells sorted from blood, taken at week 4, from a patient treated with tofacitinib. These receptors came from a human donor with alopecia areata.

This chain joins TRBV29-1 and TRBJ2-1; D is unclear. CDR1 is SQVTM, CDR2 ANQGSEA, per germline. The CDR3 consists of 13 residues. Trimming took off 2 bases at V and 4 bases at J, with 9 bases between the two ends. CDR3 amino acids: CSVELQEYNEQFF. In DNA form, the CDR3 reads TGCAGCGTTGAACTCCAGGAGTACAATGAGCAGTTCTTC.

The rearrangement uses TRBV9 and TRBJ2-7, with 9 bases lining up with TRBD1. V was clipped by 2 bases and J by 4 bases; unmatched bases: 4. Germline CDR1 and CDR2: SGDLS and YYNGEE. The CDR3 extends over 14 amino acids. Here the CDR3 reads CASSVRQGEYEQYF. The CDR3 DNA reads as TGTGCCAGCAGCGTTAGACAGGGGGAGTACGAGCAGTACTTC.

The chain joins TRBV4-1 to TRBJ1-5; TRBD1 might be the D (5 bases). Trimming took off 4 bases at V and 7 bases at J, with 20 bases between the two ends. This CDR3 region has 16 residues. Germline V CDR1 and CDR2: MGHRA, YSYEKL. CDR3 sequence (DNA): TGCGCCAGCAGCCCTACGATGGGACCGCGAAGGCAGCCCCAGCATTTT. Translation gives CASSPTMGPRRQPQHF.

This clone appeared a few times. V usage is TRBV23-1 and J usage is TRBJ2-1; unclear D gene. TRBV23-1 is flagged as an ORF with uncertain function. The CDR3 covers 17 residues. Trimming removed 3 bases at V and 0 bases at J, with 15 bases between. The CDR3 region is CASSHPFGTSSYNEQFF. For the CDR3, the DNA is TGCGCCAGCAGTCACCCCTTCGGCACGAGCTCCTACAATGAGCAGTTCTTC.

This sequence joins TRBV9 and TRBJ2-2; 9 bases map to TRBD2. Germline CDR1 is SGDLS and CDR2 is YYNGEE. V lost 4 bases and J lost 4; bases outside the gene matches: 11. CDR3 size: 17 residues. CDR3 residues: CASSPGVGLAGTGELFF. CDR3 DNA: TGTGCCAGCAGCCCAGGAGTGGGACTAGCAGGCACCGGGGAGCTGTTTTTT.